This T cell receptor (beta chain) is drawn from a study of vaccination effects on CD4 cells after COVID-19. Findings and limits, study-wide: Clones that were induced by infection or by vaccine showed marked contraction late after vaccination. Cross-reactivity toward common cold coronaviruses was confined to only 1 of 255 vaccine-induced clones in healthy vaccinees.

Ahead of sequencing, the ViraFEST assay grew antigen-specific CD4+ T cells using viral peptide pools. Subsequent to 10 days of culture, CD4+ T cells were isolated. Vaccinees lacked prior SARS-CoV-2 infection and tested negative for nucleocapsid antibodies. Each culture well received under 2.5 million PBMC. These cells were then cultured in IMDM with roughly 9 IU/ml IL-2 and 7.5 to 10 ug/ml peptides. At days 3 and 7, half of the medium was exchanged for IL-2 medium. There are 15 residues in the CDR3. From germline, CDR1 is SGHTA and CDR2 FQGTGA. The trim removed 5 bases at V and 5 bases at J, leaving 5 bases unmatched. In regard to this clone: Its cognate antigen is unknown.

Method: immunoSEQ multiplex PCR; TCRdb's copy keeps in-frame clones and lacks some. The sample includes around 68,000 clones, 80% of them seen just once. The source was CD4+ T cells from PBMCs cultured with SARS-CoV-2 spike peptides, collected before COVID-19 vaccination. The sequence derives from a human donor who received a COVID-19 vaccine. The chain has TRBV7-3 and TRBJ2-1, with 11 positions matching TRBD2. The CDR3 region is CASSLAGGQNNEQFF. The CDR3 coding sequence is TGTGCCAGCAGCCTAGCGGGGGGACAAAACAATGAGCAGTTCTTC. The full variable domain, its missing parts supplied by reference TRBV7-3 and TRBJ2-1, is GAGVSQTPSNKVTEKGKYVELRCDPISGHTALYWYRQSLGQGPEFLIYFQGTGAADDSGLPNDRFFAVRPEGSVSTLKIQRTERGDSAVYLCASSLAGGQNNEQFFGPGTRLTVL.